This TCR beta chain was captured in a study of control samples from healthy donors and cancer patients. Assay used: immunoSEQ multiplex PCR; TCRdb lists only in-frame clones, some missing. The sample shows 400,000 to 450,000 clones, around 90% of them seen only once. The germline gives CDR1 GTSNPN, CDR2 SVGIG (reference sequence). V dropped 2 bases and J dropped 1; count of bases not matched to a gene: 2. CDR3 size: 14 residues. The sample was PBMCs. J is TRBJ2-7 and V is TRBV30, with TRBD1 matching 10 bases. This sequence originates from a man aged 35 to 55 with head and neck cancer. The CDR3 nucleotides are TGTGCCTGGAGTTGGACAGGGGGGTCCTACGAGCAGTACTTC. As protein: CAWSWTGGSYEQYF. Looking up the rest from reference TRBV30 and TRBJ2-7 gives the full variable domain: SQTIHQWPATLVQPVGSPLSLECTVEGTSNPNLYWYRQAAGRGLQLLFYSVGIGQISSEVPQNLSASRPQDRQFILSSKKLLLSDSGFYLCAWSWTGGSYEQYFGPGTRLTVT.